This entry describes one T cell receptor (beta chain). This record comes from a study of control samples from healthy donors and cancer patients. This CDR3 has 13 amino acids. Germline V gene sequence: CDR1 SGHRS, CDR2 YFSETQ. Trimming pared 4 bases from V and 3 bases from J, leaving 10 bases between. Assay used: immunoSEQ multiplex PCR; TCRdb lists only in-frame clones, some missing. The sample lists about 230,000 clones, approximately 80% occurring once. The source is a woman between 55 and 75 years old with lung cancer. This sequence joins TRBV5-1 and TRBJ1-1; D remains unclear. Sequenced: PBMCs. The CDR3 coding sequence is TGCGCCAGCAGCCTAACCATGGACACTGAAGCTTTCTTT. Its translation: CASSLTMDTEAFF.